These T cell receptor beta chains were read from a single sample in a study of early T cells in non-severe SARS-CoV-2 infection. Via MiXCR, TCRdb re-called the 5' RACE reads, giving one row per CDR3 protein. The table lists about 50,000 distinct CDR3 sequences, around 9.6% of them singletons, with around 5.3% in the top ten. This material consisted of whole blood, taken at baseline. The source is an adult who was a healthcare worker with PCR-confirmed SARS-CoV-2 infection or an uninfected control (not recorded which). The CDR3 runs from the conserved cysteine through the conserved F or W. The D gene is left open where the match is weak. Expanded clones get a size class; other rows say once, few or many, or leave the size out.

clone_size	v_call	j_call	d_call	cdr3_nt	cdr3_aa
many	TRBV29-1	TRBJ1-1	.	TGCAGCGTTGATCGGACAGAGACAGTCTCTGAAGCTTTCTTT	CSVDRTETVSEAFF
.	TRBV12-3/TRBV12-4	TRBJ2-3	TRBD2	TGTGCCAGCACTCAAGCTAGCGGACTCACAGATACGCAGTATTTT	CASTQASGLTDTQYF
few	TRBV9	TRBJ2-1	TRBD2	TGTGCCAGCAGCGTAGGGTCTAGCGGGAGCTTTGAGCAGTTCTTC	CASSVGSSGSFEQFF
many	TRBV20-1	TRBJ2-1	TRBD2	TGCAGTGCTGGGAGGGACTTCTACAATGAGCAGTTCTTC	CSAGRDFYNEQFF
many	TRBV7-8	TRBJ2-5	TRBD2	TGTGCCAGCAGCTTCTCAGGGGAGAGGCGCGGGAGGATCGGAGAGACCCAGTACTTC	CASSFSGERRGRIGETQYF
many	TRBV19	TRBJ2-2	.	TGTGCCAGTAGTATCGACTACGACACCGGGGAGCTGTTTTTT	CASSIDYDTGELFF
.	TRBV4-3	TRBJ2-7	TRBD1	TGCGCCAGCAGCCAAGATTTTACAGGGGGCATTGACGAGCAGTACTTC	CASSQDFTGGIDEQYF
.	TRBV6-6	TRBJ2-5	TRBD2	TGTGCCAGCAGTTACCATGTAGCGGGAGGCCCATTTGAGACCCAGTACTTC	CASSYHVAGGPFETQYF
few	TRBV12-3/TRBV12-4	TRBJ2-1	TRBD2	TGTGCCAGCAGTTTCGGGACTAGCGGGGGGAAGCAGTTCTTC	CASSFGTSGGKQFF
few	TRBV7-8	TRBJ2-7	.	TGTGCCAGCAGCTCCCCCTCGGGGGAGCAGTACTTC	CASSSPSGEQYF
.	TRBV9	TRBJ1-2	.	TGTGCCAGCAGCCCAAGCGCGGGGGAGAAAAGCTATGGCTACACCTTC	CASSPSAGEKSYGYTF
many	TRBV28	TRBJ2-2	TRBD1	TGTGCCAGCAGCCCCACCCTCTGGACAGGGGATCACACCGGGGAGCTGTTTTTT	CASSPTLWTGDHTGELFF
few	TRBV12-3/TRBV12-4	TRBJ2-2	TRBD1	TGTGCCAGCAGTTCCTGGACAGGGGCCGGGGAGCTGTTTTTT	CASSSWTGAGELFF
few	TRBV7-6	TRBJ2-7	TRBD2	TGTGCCAGCAGCTTAGTTAGTGGTAGCGGGATAGGCGAGCAGTACTTC	CASSLVSGSGIGEQYF
many	TRBV27	TRBJ1-1	.	TGTGCCAGCAGTCAACAGGGTAGCACTGAAGCTTTCTTT	CASSQQGSTEAFF
.	TRBV27	TRBJ2-5	.	TGTGCCAGCAGTTACGCTATCGGAGAGACCCAGTACTTC	CASSYAIGETQYF
few	TRBV7-6	TRBJ2-2	.	TGTGCCAGCAGCTTCTCCAGGAACACCGGGGAGCTGTTTTTT	CASSFSRNTGELFF
.	TRBV7-2	TRBJ1-3	.	TGTGCCAGCAGCTTAATGTTGAGGGATCCTGGAAACACCATATATTTT	CASSLMLRDPGNTIYF
many	TRBV11-2	TRBJ2-3	TRBD2	TGTGCCAGCAGCCGAGGGACTAGTGTTTTAACAGATACGCAGTATTTT	CASSRGTSVLTDTQYF
.	TRBV20-1	TRBJ2-1	TRBD2	TGCAGTGCTAGAGTTAAAACTAGCGGGGGGGCGTATGATGAGCAGTTCTTC	CSARVKTSGGAYDEQFF
many	TRBV5-6	TRBJ1-4	.	TGTGCCAGCAGCTTGGGACAGTATAATGAAAAACTGTTTTTT	CASSLGQYNEKLFF
few	TRBV5-5	TRBJ2-2	.	TGTGCCAGCAGCGCAACGACTACCGCCACCGGGGAGCTGTTTTTT	CASSATTTATGELFF
.	TRBV4-1	TRBJ2-7	TRBD2	TGCGCCAGCAGCCAAGATTGGACTAGCGGGAGTCTCGAGCAGTACTTC	CASSQDWTSGSLEQYF
few	TRBV12-3/TRBV12-4	TRBJ2-6	TRBD1	TGTGCCAGCAGCAACAGGGACAGCGGGGCCAACGTCCTGACTTTC	CASSNRDSGANVLTF
few	TRBV7-9	TRBJ2-2	.	TGTGCCAGCAGGGGTACGGGTTCGAGGACCGGGGAGCTGTTTTTT	CASRGTGSRTGELFF
.	TRBV27	TRBJ1-1	.	TGTGCCAGCACCTCCCCTGGGCTGGGGGACACTGAAGCTTTCTTT	CASTSPGLGDTEAFF
many	TRBV30	TRBJ2-5	.	TGTGCCTGGAGTGGGGGTGAGACCCAGTACTTC	CAWSGGETQYF
many	TRBV7-9	TRBJ2-5	TRBD1	TGTGCCAGCAGCTCGGACAGGGATGGAGAGACCCAGTACTTC	CASSSDRDGETQYF
.	TRBV20-1	TRBJ2-7	.	TGCAGTGCTATCAAATCCCGGGTTACCTACGAGCAGTACTTC	CSAIKSRVTYEQYF
few	TRBV6-1	TRBJ1-2	TRBD1	TGTGCCAGCAGTGATCCCGACAGGGCGAACTATGGCTACACCTTC	CASSDPDRANYGYTF
.	TRBV4-3	TRBJ2-5	.	TGCGCCAGCAGTCAAGACAGGGCGGGAGTACAAGAGACCCAGTACTTC	CASSQDRAGVQETQYF
.	TRBV5-1	TRBJ2-7	TRBD1	TGCGCCAGCAGCTTGGAGGCAGGGGGCAGCTACGAGCAGTACTTC	CASSLEAGGSYEQYF
many	TRBV7-9	TRBJ2-1	.	TGTGCCAGCAGCTCCGGAACCTACAATGAGCAGTTCTTC	CASSSGTYNEQFF
.	TRBV14	TRBJ2-6	.	TGTGCCAGCAGCCTGAATGGGGCCAACGTCCTGACTTTC	CASSLNGANVLTF
few	TRBV5-1	TRBJ2-2	.	TGCGCCAGCAGCTTATTCGGGGAGCTGTTTTTT	CASSLFGELFF
many	TRBV6-1	TRBJ2-7	TRBD1	TGTGCCAGCAATAGGGACAGGGGGCGGTACGAGCAGTACTTC	CASNRDRGRYEQYF
many	TRBV11-2	TRBJ2-1	.	TGTGCCAGCAGCTTATACGGTGGGGGCTCCTACAATGAGCAGTTCTTC	CASSLYGGGSYNEQFF
many	TRBV19	TRBJ2-2	.	TGTGCCAGTAGTATGGGGCGCGGCGCCGGGGAGCTGTTTTTT	CASSMGRGAGELFF
many	TRBV11-2	TRBJ2-5	.	TGTGCCAGCACTCCCGGCTCGGGGCCTTGGGAGACCCAGTACTTC	CASTPGSGPWETQYF
many	TRBV11-3	TRBJ1-1	.	TGTGCCAGCAGCTTAGGGGACACGAACACTGAAGCTTTCTTT	CASSLGDTNTEAFF
few	TRBV9	TRBJ2-3	TRBD2	TGTGCCAGCAGCGAGCGACTAGCTGTAGATACGCAGTATTTT	CASSERLAVDTQYF
many	TRBV27	TRBJ2-3	TRBD2	TGTGCCAGCAGTGTAGGGACTAGCGGCACAGATACGCAGTATTTT	CASSVGTSGTDTQYF
few	TRBV9	TRBJ1-2	TRBD1	TGTGCCAGCAGCGCCGTGACAGGGAGCGGTGGCTACACCTTC	CASSAVTGSGGYTF
few	TRBV2	TRBJ2-2	.	TGTGCCAGGGCCGAGTCGCCCACGAACACCGGGGAGCTGTTTTTT	CARAESPTNTGELFF
.	TRBV11-1	TRBJ2-5	.	TGTGCCAGCAGCTTGGGACCCGCAGCGGCCCAGTACTTC	CASSLGPAAAQYF
many	TRBV20-1	TRBJ2-5	TRBD2	TGCAGTGCTACGGACGCGGGGGGGCCTCGGGAGACCCAGTACTTC	CSATDAGGPRETQYF
many	TRBV20-1	TRBJ1-2	TRBD1	TGCAGTGCTCACCGGGACAGGGATGATGGCTACACCTTC	CSAHRDRDDGYTF